These T cell receptor beta chains were read from a single sample in a study of cytomegalovirus exposure and HLA in healthy donors. Data came from immunoSEQ multiplex PCR; TCRdb stores just in-frame clones and leaves some out. Of under 200,000 clones in the sample, 84% were seen once. Sequenced input: PBMCs. All receptors come from a man aged 30-40 years in good health and CMV-seronegative. Each CDR3 is given without its conserved first and last residue.

TRBJ2-3 | TRBV6-5 | ASSWDREITDTQY
TRBJ1-2 | TRBV18 | ASSPLPGART
TRBJ1-3 | TRBV7-7 | ASSSGTAGNTIY
TRBJ2-7 | TRBV4-1 | ASSQPGLDYEQY
TRBJ2-7 | TRBV6-5 | ASSYGAGGYYEQY
TRBJ2-5 | TRBV30 | AWSPGIWETQY
TRBJ2-1 | TRBV30 | AWSVLLLDNEQF
TRBJ2-3 | TRBV2 | ASREGADTQY
TRBJ2-7 | TRBV4-1 | ASSPHISGFPPYEQY
TRBJ2-5 | TRBV11-2 | ASNHGGGQETQY
TRBJ2-2 | TRBV21-1 | ASSKVVGANTGELF
TRBJ2-5 | TRBV11-2 | ASSVGLHQETQY
NA | TRBV5-4 | ASSLGNRDLLSYEQY
TRBJ1-1 | TRBV19 | ASSIPGLSTEAF
TRBJ2-7 | TRBV7-9 | ASSQIREGEGSSYEQY
TRBJ2-3 | TRBV5-6 | ASSLVGLAGGADTQY